The 5 T cell receptor beta chains listed next were all sequenced from one sample in a study. TCRdb redid the calling of the RT-PCR reads with MiXCR, one entry per CDR3 protein. The repertoire has around 700,000 distinct CDR3 sequences, 12% to 15% of them found once; the top ten carry roughly 4%. The sequenced sample consisted of memory CD4+ T cells from blood. All receptors derive from a female donor in good health, serving as a healthy control.

This clonotype was seen a few times. The chain couples TRBV6-5 to TRBJ1-1; perhaps TRBD1 as D (6 bases). V was trimmed by 6 bases and J by 6 bases, leaving 17 bases between them. The CDR3 runs 14 residues. Per the germline V gene, CDR1 is MNHEY and CDR2 is SVGAGI. CDR3 in amino acids: CASRFGGNFAEAFF. In DNA, the CDR3 is TGTGCCAGCAGGTTCGGGGGCAACTTTGCTGAAGCTTTCTTT.

This clonotype appeared a few times. The V and J genes are TRBV5-5 and TRBJ2-7; no clear D. Germline V gene data show CDR1 as SGHKS and CDR2 as YYEKEE (reference sequence). Trimming removed 0 bases at V and 1 base at J, with 14 bases between. CDR3 length: 16 amino acids. The CDR3 nucleotides are TGTGCCAGCAGCTTGGTGGCTGGGGTATTATCCTACGAGCAGTACTTC. This sequence encodes CASSLVAGVLSYEQYF.

The rearrangement links TRBV5-1 to TRBJ2-7, with 7 bases that match TRBD1. After removal of 5 bases from V and 5 bases from J, the junction contained 10 bases not matched to a gene. Germline lookup yields CDR1 SGHRS and CDR2 YFSETQ. The CDR3 length is 14 residues. CDR3 in DNA: TGCGCCAGCAGTCGTTCACGGGACAGTCACGAGCAGTACTTC. Protein: CASSRSRDSHEQYF. Full variable domain (remainder filled in from reference TRBV5-1 and TRBJ2-7): KAGVTQTPRYLIKTRGQQVTLSCSPISGHRSVSWYQQTPGQGLQFLFEYFSETQRNKGNFPGRFSGRQFSNSRSEMNVSTLELGDSALYLCASSRSRDSHEQYFGPGTRLTVT.

A few counts support this clonotype. The rearrangement uses TRBV20-1 and TRBJ1-2, with TRBD1 matching 12 bases. V gave up 3 bases and J gave up 8 bases; unmatched junction bases: 7. Germline V gives CDR1 DFQATT, CDR2 SNEGSKA (reference sequence). The CDR3 spans 14 residues. The CDR3 sequence: CSASGGTGGKGYTF. In DNA, the CDR3 is TGCAGTGCTAGTGGAGGGACAGGGGGCAAGGGCTACACCTTC.

The chain uses TRBV27 and TRBJ2-2, with no clear D. CDR1 and CDR2 from the germline V gene are MNHEY and SMNVEV (reference sequence). This CDR3 has 14 residues. Deletions cut 1 base from V and 4 bases from J, with 7 bases between. The DNA for the CDR3 is TGTGCCAGCAGTTTATTCTCCGTCACCGGGGAGCTGTTTTTT. Its translation: CASSLFSVTGELFF.